These T cell receptor beta chains were read from a single sample in a study of CD8+ T cells in alopecia areata. The assay was immunoSEQ multiplex PCR, and TCRdb's table has in-frame clones only and misses some. The table has under 350,000 clones, nearly 60% seen once. The material sequenced was CD4+ T cells sorted from blood, taken at week 24, from a patient treated with tofacitinib. The receptors were sampled from a human donor with alopecia areata. The CDR3 runs from the conserved cysteine through the conserved F or W. Fields, in order: D gene, V gene, clone size, J gene, CDR3 length, CDR3 protein, CDR3 DNA. A D gene is named only where the DNA matches it firmly. Size is stated for part of the rows, as once, few or many counts, or as a class when the clone is expanded.

>.|TRBV10-3|.|TRBJ2-5|11
CAISGVETQYF
TGTGCCATCAGTGGAGTTGAGACCCAGTACTTC
>TRBD1|TRBV30|.|TRBJ1-3|12
CAQRTGGNTIYF
TGTGCCCAAAGGACAGGGGGAAACACCATATATTTT
>.|TRBV9|few|TRBJ2-7|14
CASSYRGSSYEQYF
TGTGCCAGCAGTTATAGGGGGAGCTCCTACGAGCAGTACTTC
>TRBD2|TRBV30|few|TRBJ2-3|16
CAWSVLLAGDTDTQYF
TGTGCCTGGAGTGTACTGCTAGCGGGAGACACAGATACGCAGTATTTT
>TRBD2|TRBV7-6|.|TRBJ2-7|15
CASSSTGTSEGEQYF
TGTGCCAGCAGTTCAACGGGGACTAGCGAGGGAGAGCAGTACTTC
>.|TRBV30|few|TRBJ1-6|13
CAWTAKMSSPLHF
TGTGCCTGGACAGCTAAAATGTCTTCACCCCTCCACTTT
>.|TRBV29-1|.|TRBJ1-1|9
CSGDNPAFF
TGCAGCGGGGACAATCCAGCTTTCTTT
>TRBD1|TRBV9|.|TRBJ1-5|19
CASSVVATGAVYSNQPQHF
TGTGCCAGCAGCGTAGTCGCGACAGGGGCCGTTTATAGCAATCAGCCCCAGCATTTT
>TRBD1|TRBV29-1|.|TRBJ2-1|15
CSVANRGQPINEQFF
TGCAGCGTAGCTAACAGGGGTCAGCCCATCAATGAGCAGTTCTTC
>.|TRBV30|.|TRBJ1-2|13
CAWETIRDSGYTF
TGTGCCTGGGAAACCATCCGGGACTCTGGCTACACCTTC
>TRBD1|TRBV15|.|TRBJ2-7|15
CATSRVGRGPGEQYF
TGTGCCACCAGCAGAGTAGGCAGGGGGCCGGGGGAGCAGTACTTC
>TRBD1|TRBV7-3|.|TRBJ2-1|15
CASSHYRDRGDEQFF
TGTGCCAGCAGTCATTACCGGGACAGGGGGGATGAGCAGTTCTTC
>.|TRBV9|.|TRBJ2-7|16
CASSKAQGRAQYEQYF
TGTGCCAGCAGCAAGGCACAGGGCAGGGCGCAATACGAGCAGTACTTC
>.|TRBV4-3|.|TRBJ1-4|14
CASSQTGHTEKLFF
TGCGCCAGCAGCCAAACGGGACACACTGAAAAACTGTTTTTT
>.|TRBV4-1|.|TRBJ2-1|19
CASSQLPRGSLSSYNEQFF
TGCGCCAGCAGCCAACTCCCGAGGGGGAGCCTCTCCTCCTACAATGAGCAGTTCTTC
>.|TRBV11-2|.|TRBJ1-2|14
CASSPVAGIYGYTF
TGTGCCAGCAGCCCCGTCGCAGGGATCTATGGCTACACCTTC
>.|TRBV5-1|.|TRBJ1-2|16
CASSYSQTQGSYGYTF
TGCGCCAGCAGTTACTCACAAACCCAGGGAAGCTATGGCTACACCTTC